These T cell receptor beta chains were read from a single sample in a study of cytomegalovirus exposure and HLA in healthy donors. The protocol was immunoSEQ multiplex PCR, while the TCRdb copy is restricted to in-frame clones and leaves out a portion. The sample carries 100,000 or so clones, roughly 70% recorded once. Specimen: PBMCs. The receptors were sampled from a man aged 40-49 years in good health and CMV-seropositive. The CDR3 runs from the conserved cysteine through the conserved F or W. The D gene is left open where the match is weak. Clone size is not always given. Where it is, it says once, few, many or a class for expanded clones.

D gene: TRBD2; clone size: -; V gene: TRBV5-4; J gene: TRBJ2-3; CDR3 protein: CASSSGTIPSAYF; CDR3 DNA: TGTGCCAGCAGCTCCGGGACTATCCCCTCGGCGTATTTT
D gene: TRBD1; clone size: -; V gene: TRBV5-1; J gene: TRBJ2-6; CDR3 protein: CASSAGQGAAGANVLTF; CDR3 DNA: TGCGCCAGCAGCGCAGGACAGGGGGCAGCTGGGGCCAACGTCCTGACTTTC
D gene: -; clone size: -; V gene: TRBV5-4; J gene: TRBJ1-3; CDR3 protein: CASSSLSTESSGNTIYF; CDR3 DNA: TGTGCCAGCAGCTCCCTTTCGACGGAGAGCTCTGGAAACACCATATATTTT
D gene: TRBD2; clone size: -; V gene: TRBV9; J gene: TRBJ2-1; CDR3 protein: CASSPRLAAINEQFF; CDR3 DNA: TGTGCCAGCAGCCCACGACTAGCGGCTATTAATGAGCAGTTCTTC
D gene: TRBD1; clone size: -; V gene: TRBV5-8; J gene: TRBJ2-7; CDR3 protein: CASSRPGQGYSYEQYF; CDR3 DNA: TGTGCCAGCAGCCGGCCGGGACAGGGCTACTCCTACGAGCAGTACTTC
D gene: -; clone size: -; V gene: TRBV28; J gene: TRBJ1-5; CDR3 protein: CASSLEAGNQPQHF; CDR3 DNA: TGTGCCAGCAGTTTAGAAGCCGGCAATCAGCCCCAGCATTTT
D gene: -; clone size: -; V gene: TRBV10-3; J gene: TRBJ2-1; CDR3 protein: CASRGDLVEPYNEQFF; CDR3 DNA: TGTGCCTCCAGAGGGGACTTGGTGGAGCCCTACAATGAGCAGTTCTTC
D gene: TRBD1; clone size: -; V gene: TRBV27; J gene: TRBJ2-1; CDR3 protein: CASSLLGQGPYNEQFF; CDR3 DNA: TGTGCCAGCAGCCTCCTGGGACAGGGTCCTTACAATGAGCAGTTCTTC
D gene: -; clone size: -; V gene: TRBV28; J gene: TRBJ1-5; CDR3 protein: CASSFEYQPQHF; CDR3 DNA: TGTGCCAGCAGTTTCGAGTATCAGCCCCAGCATTTT
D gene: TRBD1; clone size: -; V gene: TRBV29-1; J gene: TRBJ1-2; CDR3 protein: CSVEENFRQGSGYTF; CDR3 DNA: TGCAGCGTTGAAGAGAATTTCCGACAGGGCAGCGGCTACACCTTC
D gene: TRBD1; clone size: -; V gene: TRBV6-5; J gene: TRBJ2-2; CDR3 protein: CASSHDRGNTGELFF; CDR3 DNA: TGTGCCAGCAGTCATGACAGGGGGAACACCGGGGAGCTGTTTTTT
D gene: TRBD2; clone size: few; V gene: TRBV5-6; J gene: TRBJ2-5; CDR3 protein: CASSKTLAGVQETQYF; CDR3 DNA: TGTGCCAGCAGCAAAACCCTAGCGGGAGTCCAAGAGACCCAGTACTTC
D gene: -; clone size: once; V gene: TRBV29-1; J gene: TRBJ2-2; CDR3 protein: CSVVFGQQTGELFF; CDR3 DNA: TGCAGCGTTGTATTTGGACAGCAAACCGGGGAGCTGTTTTTT
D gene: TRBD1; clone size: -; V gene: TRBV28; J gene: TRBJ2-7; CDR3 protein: CASTMTGPTEQYF; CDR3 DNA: TGTGCCAGCACCATGACAGGGCCTACCGAGCAGTACTTC
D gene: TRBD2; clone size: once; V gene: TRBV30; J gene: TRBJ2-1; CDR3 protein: CAWSVSLAGFYNEQFF; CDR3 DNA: TGTGCCTGGAGTGTAAGTTTAGCGGGGTTTTACAATGAGCAGTTCTTC
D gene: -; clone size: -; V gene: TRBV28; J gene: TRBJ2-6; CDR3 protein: CASSSLGQLARSGANVLTF; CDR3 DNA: TGTGCCAGCAGCAGCCTTGGGCAGTTGGCGCGCTCTGGGGCCAACGTCCTGACTTTC
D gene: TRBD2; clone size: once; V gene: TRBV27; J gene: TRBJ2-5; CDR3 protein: CASSPGLAGGRAQYF; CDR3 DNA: TGTGCCAGCAGTCCGGGACTAGCGGGGGGGAGGGCCCAGTACTTC
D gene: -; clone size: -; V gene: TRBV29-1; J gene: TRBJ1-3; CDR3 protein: CSVVGAAGSSGNTIYF; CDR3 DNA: TGCAGCGTTGTGGGGGCCGCCGGTAGCTCTGGAAACACCATATATTTT
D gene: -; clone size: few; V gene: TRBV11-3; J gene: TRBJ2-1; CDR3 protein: CASSLSRGNEQFF; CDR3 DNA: TGTGCCAGCAGCTTGTCGCGAGGCAATGAGCAGTTCTTC
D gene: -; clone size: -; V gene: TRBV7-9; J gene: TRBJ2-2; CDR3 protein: CASSPELNTGELFF; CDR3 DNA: TGTGCCAGCAGCCCCGAGCTCAACACCGGGGAGCTGTTTTTT
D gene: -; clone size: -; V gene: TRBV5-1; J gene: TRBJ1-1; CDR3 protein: CASSLKPGTRTEAFF; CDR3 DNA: TGCGCCAGCAGCCTCAAACCCGGGACTAGGACTGAAGCTTTCTTT
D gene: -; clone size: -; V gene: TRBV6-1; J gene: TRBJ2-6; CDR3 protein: CASSALTPTSGANVLTF; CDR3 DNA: TGTGCCAGCAGTGCTCTGACACCTACCTCTGGGGCCAACGTCCTGACTTTC
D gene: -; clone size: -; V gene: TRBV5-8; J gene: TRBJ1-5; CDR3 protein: CASSLYGGGNQPQHF; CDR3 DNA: TGTGCCAGCAGCTTGTACGGGGGAGGTAATCAGCCCCAGCATTTT
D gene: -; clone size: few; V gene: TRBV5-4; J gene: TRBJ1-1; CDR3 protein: CASSLGRGNTEAFF; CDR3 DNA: TGTGCCAGCAGTTTAGGACGGGGGAACACTGAAGCTTTCTTT
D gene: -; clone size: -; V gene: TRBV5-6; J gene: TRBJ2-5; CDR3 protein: CASSLARETQYF; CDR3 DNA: TGTGCCAGCAGCTTGGCCCGGGAGACCCAGTACTTC
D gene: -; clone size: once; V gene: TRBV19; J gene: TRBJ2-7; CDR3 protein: CASSPGVGNEQYF; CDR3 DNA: TGTGCCAGTAGTCCGGGAGTGGGGAACGAGCAGTACTTC
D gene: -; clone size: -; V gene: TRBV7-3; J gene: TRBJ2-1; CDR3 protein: CASSEGNEQFF; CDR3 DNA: TGTGCCAGTTCGGAGGGAAATGAGCAGTTCTTC
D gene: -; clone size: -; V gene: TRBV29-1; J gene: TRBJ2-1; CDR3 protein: CSVEEGHYNEQFF; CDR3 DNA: TGCAGCGTTGAAGAAGGACATTACAATGAGCAGTTCTTC
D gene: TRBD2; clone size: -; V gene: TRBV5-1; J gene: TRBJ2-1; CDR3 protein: CASSGRVSGRLDNEQFF; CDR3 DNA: TGCGCCAGCAGCGGGCGTGTTAGCGGGAGGTTGGACAATGAGCAGTTCTTC
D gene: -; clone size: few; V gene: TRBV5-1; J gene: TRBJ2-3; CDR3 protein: CASSSAGALGDTQYF; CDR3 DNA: TGCGCCAGCAGCTCTGCAGGGGCCTTGGGAGATACGCAGTATTTT
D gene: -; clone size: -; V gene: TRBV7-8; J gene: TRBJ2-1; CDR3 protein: CASSPRTPNYNEQFF; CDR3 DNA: TGTGCCAGCAGCCCACGGACACCGAACTACAATGAGCAGTTCTTC
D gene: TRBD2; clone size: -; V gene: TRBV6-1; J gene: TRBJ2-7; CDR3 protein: CASGKTSGNYEQYF; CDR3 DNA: TGTGCCAGCGGAAAGACTAGCGGAAACTACGAGCAGTACTTC
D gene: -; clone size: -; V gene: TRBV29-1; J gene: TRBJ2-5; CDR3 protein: CSVDGDTDQETQYF; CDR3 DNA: TGCAGCGTTGACGGGGACACTGACCAAGAGACCCAGTACTTC
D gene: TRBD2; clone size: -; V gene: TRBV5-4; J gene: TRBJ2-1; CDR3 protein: CASSRGTSGNYNEQFF; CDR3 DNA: TGTGCCAGCAGCCGCGGGACTAGCGGAAATTACAATGAGCAGTTCTTC
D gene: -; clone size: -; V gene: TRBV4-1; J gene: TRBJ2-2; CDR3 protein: CASSERDRMGELFF; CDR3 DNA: TGCGCCAGCAGCGAGCGGGACAGGATGGGGGAGCTGTTTTTT
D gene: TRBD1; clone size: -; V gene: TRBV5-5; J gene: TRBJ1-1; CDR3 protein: CASSSGQGDGAFF; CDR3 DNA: TGTGCCAGCAGCTCTGGACAGGGGGATGGAGCTTTCTTT
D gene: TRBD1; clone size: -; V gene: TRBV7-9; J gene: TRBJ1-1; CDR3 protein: CASSPAGGTEAFF; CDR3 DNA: TGTGCCAGCAGCCCCGCAGGGGGCACTGAAGCTTTCTTT
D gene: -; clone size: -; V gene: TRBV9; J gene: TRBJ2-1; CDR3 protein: CASSPRSGDLNEQFF; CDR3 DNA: TGTGCCAGCAGCCCACGGTCGGGGGACCTCAATGAGCAGTTCTTC
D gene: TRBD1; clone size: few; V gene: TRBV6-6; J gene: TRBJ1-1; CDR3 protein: CASSYSQGEDTEAFF; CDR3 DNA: TGTGCCAGCAGTTACTCACAGGGGGAGGACACTGAAGCTTTCTTT
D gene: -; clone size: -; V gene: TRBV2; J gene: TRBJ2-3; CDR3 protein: CASGTRPTDTQYF; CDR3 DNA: TGTGCCAGCGGGACAAGACCCACAGATACGCAGTATTTT
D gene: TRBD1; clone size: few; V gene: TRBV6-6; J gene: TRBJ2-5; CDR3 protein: CASSWSGTGGQETQYF; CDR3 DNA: TGTGCCAGCAGTTGGTCCGGGACAGGGGGCCAAGAGACCCAGTACTTC
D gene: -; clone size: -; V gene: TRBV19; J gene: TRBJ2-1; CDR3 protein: CASSPQLAYNEQFF; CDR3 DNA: TGTGCCAGTAGTCCTCAGCTAGCATACAATGAGCAGTTCTTC
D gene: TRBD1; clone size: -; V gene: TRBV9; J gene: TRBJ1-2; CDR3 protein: CASSAMGQGYGYTF; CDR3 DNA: TGTGCCAGCAGCGCCATGGGACAGGGGTATGGCTACACCTTC
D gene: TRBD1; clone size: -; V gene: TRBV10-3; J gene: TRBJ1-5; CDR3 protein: CAISDGTGGPQPQHF; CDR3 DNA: TGTGCCATCAGTGACGGGACAGGGGGCCCCCAGCCCCAGCATTTT
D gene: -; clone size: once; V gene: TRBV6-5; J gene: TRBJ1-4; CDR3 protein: CASRTGVDGEKLFF; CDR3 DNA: TGTGCCAGCAGGACCGGGGTTGACGGTGAAAAACTGTTTTTT
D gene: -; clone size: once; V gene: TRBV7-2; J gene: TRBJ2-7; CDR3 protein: CASSLAGQPTYEQYF; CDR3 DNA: TGTGCCAGCAGCTTAGCTGGACAACCTACCTACGAGCAGTACTTC
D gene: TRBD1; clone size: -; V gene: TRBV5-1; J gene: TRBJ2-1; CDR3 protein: CASSLDLGQGLRFF; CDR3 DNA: TGCGCCAGCAGCTTGGATTTGGGACAGGGTCTAAGGTTCTTC
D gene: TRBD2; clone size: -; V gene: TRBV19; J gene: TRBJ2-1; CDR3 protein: CASSISGRSYNEQFF; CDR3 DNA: TGTGCCAGTAGTATTAGCGGGAGGTCATACAATGAGCAGTTCTTC
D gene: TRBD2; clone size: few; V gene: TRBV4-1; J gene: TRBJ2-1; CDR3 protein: CASSQLTSGNNEQFF; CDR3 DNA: TGCGCCAGCAGCCAATTGACTAGCGGGAACAATGAGCAGTTCTTC